This paragraph covers one T cell receptor (beta chain) sequence. The entry originates in a study of blood T cell repertoires in COVID-19. About the research overall: Both acute and convalescent COVID-19 samples were obtained from the United States, Italy and Spain. T cells, B-cell-depleted T cells, or PBMCs provided the cDNA or gDNA that served as material.

Authors' processing steps: Nucleated cell number was recorded as an estimate derived from reference gene primer amplification. Profiled with immunoSEQ multiplex PCR; TCRdb holds only in-frame clones, not every one. The V and J calls and clone size were taken over from that table, and D and trimming were inferred from the DNA. Among 90,000 to 120,000 clones listed, around 84% were seen once. From germline, CDR1 is SGHRS and CDR2 YFSETQ. This CDR3 region has 15 residues. Deletions cut 0 bases from V and 4 bases from J, with 13 bases between. This clonotype was sampled from a man in his 60s with acute or convalescent COVID-19. The sample comprised peripheral blood. The chain uses TRBV5-1 and TRBJ2-5; D is undetermined. The DNA of the CDR3 is TGCGCCAGCAGCTTGGTTTGGTTTGGCGGAGAGACCCAGTACTTC. This gives the protein CASSLVWFGGETQYF.